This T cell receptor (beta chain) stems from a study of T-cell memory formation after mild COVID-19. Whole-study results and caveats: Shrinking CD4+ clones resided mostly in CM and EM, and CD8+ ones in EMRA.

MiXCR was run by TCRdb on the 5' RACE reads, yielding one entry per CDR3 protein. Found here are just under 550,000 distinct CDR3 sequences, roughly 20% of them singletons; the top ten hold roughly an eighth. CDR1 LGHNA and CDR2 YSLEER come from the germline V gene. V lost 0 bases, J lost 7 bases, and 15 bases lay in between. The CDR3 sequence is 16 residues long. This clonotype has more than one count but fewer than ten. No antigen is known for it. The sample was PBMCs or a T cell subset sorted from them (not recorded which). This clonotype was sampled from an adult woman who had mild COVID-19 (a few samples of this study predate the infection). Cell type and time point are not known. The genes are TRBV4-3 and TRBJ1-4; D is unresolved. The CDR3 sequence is CASSQDQSGAGEKLFF. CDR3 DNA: TGCGCCAGCAGCCAAGATCAATCGGGAGCGGGTGAAAAACTGTTTTTT.